The 31 T cell receptor beta chains in this list originate from one sample, sequenced in a study of post-analysis software for immune sequencing data. Study conclusions and caveats: Higher frequency in patients than in controls was seen for roughly five TRBV segments, with TRBV5-6, TRBV5-1 and TRBV20-1 among them.

Antigens of these TCRs are unknown. Unique-molecular-identifier-tagged TCR beta cDNA libraries were used. MiXCR, run by TCRdb on the PCR reads, gives a single entry per CDR3 protein. The repertoire holds 150,000 to 200,000 distinct CDR3 sequences, with 30% as singletons. Sequenced material: blood. These receptors all come from a girl between 10 and 17 years old with multiple sclerosis.

This clonotype has only a few counts. The chain links TRBV19 to TRBJ2-3; D is undetermined. V gave up 2 bases and J gave up 3 bases, with 12 bases separating them. CDR1 and CDR2 from the germline V gene are LNHDA and SQIVND (reference sequence). This CDR3 is built from 15 residues. This CDR3 is CASSIRGGWTDTQYF. In nucleotides, the CDR3 is TGTGCCAGTAGTATACGAGGCGGTTGGACAGATACGCAGTATTTT.

Remarks on this clonotype: A much larger clone differs from this one at a single base, so this may be a read error. This chain links TRBV18 with TRBJ1-5; no clear D. Germline-derived CDR1 and CDR2 are KGHSH and LQKENI. This CDR3 is 13 amino acids long. This chain's CDR3 is CASPPLATQPQHF. The DNA for the CDR3 is TGTGCCAGCCCACCACTTGCAACTCAGCCCCAGCATTTT.

This clonotype was recorded once. One base away lies a much larger clone, so this may be a sequencing read error. V usage is TRBV11-2 and J usage is TRBJ2-5; maybe TRBD1 (6 bases). Germline CDR1 and CDR2: SGHAT and FQNNGV. CDR3 length: 13 amino acids. The CDR3 loop reads CAGSKGTQETQYF. In DNA form, the CDR3 reads TGTGCCGGCAGTAAAGGGACACAAGAGACCCAGTACTTC.

Concerning this clonotype itself: This may stem from a read error, because a much larger clone lies one nucleotide away. This chain joins TRBV5-1 and TRBJ2-5; D is undetermined. The J call may be mistaken, given a closer DNA end match to TRBJ2-7. The V gene's germline CDR1 is SGHRS and CDR2 YFSETQ. The CDR3 has 12 residues. Written as DNA, the CDR3 is TGCGCCGGCAGCTTTGACTCGTACGAGCAGTACTTC. Residues: CAGSFDSYEQYF.

Of note for this clonotype: This may be a read error: a much more frequent sequence differs by one nucleotide. V is TRBV10-3 and J is TRBJ2-5, with no clear D. This CDR3 has 13 residues. CDR1 and CDR2 (germline): ENHRY, SYGVKD. The CDR3 protein is CAISVATKETRYF. CDR3 DNA: TGTGCCATCAGTGTTGCCACGAAAGAGACCCGGTACTTC.

This clonotype was counted at least ten times. The chain joins TRBV5-1 to TRBJ2-5, with D possibly being TRBD1 or TRBD2 (5 bases each). The CDR3 runs 15 residues. Trimming pared 6 bases from V and 5 bases from J, leaving 20 bases between. The germline CDR1 and CDR2 sequences are SGHRS and YFSETQ. The CDR3 nucleotides are TGCGCCAGCACACCGGGACGGACCTTCCGCGAGACCCAGTACTTC. Amino acids: CASTPGRTFRETQYF.

This clonotype was seen repeatedly, ten times or more. The genes are TRBV4-1 and TRBJ2-7; 10 bases agree with TRBD2. From germline, CDR1 is MGHRA and CDR2 YSYEKL. This CDR3 spans 15 amino acids. Trimming cost V 3 bases and J 5 bases; bases outside gene matches: 7. CDR3 sequence reads: CASSQSLAGADEQYF. Here the CDR3 DNA reads TGCGCCAGCAGCCAGTCTCTAGCGGGAGCTGACGAGCAGTACTTC.

This clonotype was detected only a few times. The chain joins TRBV5-1 to TRBJ2-1; TRBD2 agrees at 9 bases. The CDR3 loop spans 16 amino acids. Germline V CDR1 and CDR2: SGHRS, YFSETQ. V lost 0 bases and J lost 10; bases outside the gene matches: 11. DNA for the CDR3: TGCGCCAGCAGCTTGGATCCAGCGGGAGGATTAAGGGAGCAGTTCTTC. Translation gives CASSLDPAGGLREQFF. The full variable domain, with the rest looked up from reference TRBV5-1 and TRBJ2-1, is KAGVTQTPRYLIKTRGQQVTLSCSPISGHRSVSWYQQTPGQGLQFLFEYFSETQRNKGNFPGRFSGRQFSNSRSEMNVSTLELGDSALYLCASSLDPAGGLREQFFGPGTRLTVL.

This clonotype was recorded at least ten times. V gene TRBV5-1 combines with J gene TRBJ2-3; tentative D call: TRBD2 (5 bases). V lost 0 bases and J lost 2, with 7 bases in between. The CDR3 is made up of 14 amino acids. The germline V gene has CDR1 SGHRS and CDR2 YFSETQ. In DNA, the CDR3 is TGCGCCAGCAGCTTGGTCGGGAACACAGATACGCAGTATTTT. Translating gives CASSLVGNTDTQYF.

This clonotype was found a few times. This chain joins TRBV10-3 and TRBJ1-1, with 10 bases fitting TRBD1. V was pared by 8 bases and J by 6 bases, with 3 bases of the junction left unmatched. This CDR3 is 12 amino acids long. Germline CDR1 is ENHRY and CDR2 is SYGVKD. The chain's CDR3 is CAIGQGVSEAFF. Written as DNA, the CDR3 is TGTGCCATCGGACAGGGGGTTTCTGAAGCTTTCTTT.

There are a few counts of this clonotype. J is TRBJ1-5 and V is TRBV5-5, with D possibly being TRBD1 (6 bases). CDR1 and CDR2 (germline): SGHKS, YYEKEE (reference sequence). The V end lost 3 bases, the J end lost 6 bases, and 19 bases lay between the germline ends. There are 16 residues in the CDR3. CDR3 region: CASSSRPQGNGQPQHF. CDR3 nucleotides: TGTGCCAGCAGCTCACGACCCCAGGGGAACGGTCAGCCCCAGCATTTT.

The rearrangement links TRBV19 to TRBJ2-4; D is perhaps TRBD1 or TRBD2 (6 bases each). The CDR3 extends over 18 amino acids. The germline V and J ends were trimmed by 5 bases and 2 bases, with 22 bases remaining between them. CDR1 is LNHDA and CDR2 is SQIVND in the germline V gene (reference sequence). The DNA for the CDR3 is TGTGCCAGTAGTTTTGAGGTTAGCAGGAGGGGGTCCAAAAACATTCAGTACTTC. Translation gives CASSFEVSRRGSKNIQYF.

This clonotype occurred many times. The genes are TRBV6-6 and TRBJ1-4; tentatively, D is TRBD1 (5 bases). Germline V gene data show CDR1 as MNHNY and CDR2 as SVGAGI (reference sequence). The CDR3 is made up of 16 amino acids. Trimming removed 9 bases at V and 2 bases at J, with 19 bases between. The CDR3 nucleotides read TGTGCCAGGCCGCGCAGGGATGGGCCGACTAATGAAAAACTGTTTTTT. Translation gives CARPRRDGPTNEKLFF.

Of note for this clonotype: This may stem from a read error, because a much larger clone lies one nucleotide away. The rearrangement uses TRBV10-3 and TRBJ2-5; 12 bases are a match to TRBD2. The CDR3 length is 16 residues. From germline, CDR1 is ENHRY and CDR2 SYGVKD. Unmatched junction bases numbered 13, after V lost 3 bases and J lost 11 bases. CDR3: CAISDATSGRIDEQYF. CDR3 sequence (DNA): TGTGCCATCAGTGACGCGACTAGCGGGAGAATCGATGAGCAGTACTTC.

This clonotype occurred a few times. The chain is built from TRBV5-6 and TRBJ2-3; 9 positions match TRBD2. The CDR3 spans 15 residues. Germline V gene lookup returns CDR1 SGHDT and CDR2 YYEEEE. J gave up 6 bases and V 1 base, and 6 bases lay outside the gene matches. The CDR3 protein is CASSLLAGKGDTQYF. CDR3 coding DNA: TGTGCCAGCAGCTTGCTAGCGGGAAAGGGGGATACGCAGTATTTT.

DNA for the CDR3: TGTGCCAGCAGTTTTCAGGACTATGGCTACACCTTC. Protein: CASSFQDYGYTF. V usage is TRBV12-3 or TRBV12-4 and J usage is TRBJ1-2; unclear D gene. The ends were cut back, 3 bases at V and 3 bases at J, with 5 bases in the middle. The CDR3 consists of 12 residues.

This rearrangement joins TRBV29-1 to TRBJ1-1; no reliable D call. Trimming cost V 2 bases and J 0 bases, with 1 base left between them. The V gene's germline CDR1 is SQVTM and CDR2 ANQGSEA. There are 11 residues in the CDR3. DNA of the CDR3: TGCAGCGTTGAAATGAACACTGAAGCTTTCTTT. This encodes CSVEMNTEAFF.

In the case of this clonotype: A much larger clone lies one base from this, so it may be a read error. The V gene is TRBV7-3, the J gene TRBJ1-2; D gene ambiguous. CDR1 SGHTA and CDR2 FQGTGA come from the germline V gene. The CDR3 sequence is 13 residues long. CDR3 in amino acids: CASSPGTNHGYTF. DNA of the CDR3: TGTGCCAGCAGCCCGGGTACTAACCATGGCTACACCTTC. The full variable domain, with the rest looked up from reference TRBV7-3 and TRBJ1-2, is GAGVSQTPSNKVTEKGKYVELRCDPISGHTALYWYRQSLGQGPEFLIYFQGTGAADDSGLPNDRFFAVRPEGSVSTLKIQRTERGDSAVYLCASSPGTNHGYTFGSGTRLTVV.

The gene calls are TRBV7-7 and TRBJ2-2; 11 nucleotides agree with TRBD1. Germline V gene sequence: CDR1 SSHAT, CDR2 FNYEAQ (reference sequence). The CDR3 contains 16 residues. CDR3 in amino acids: CAGSYGQGASTGELFF. Here the CDR3 DNA reads TGTGCTGGCAGCTACGGACAGGGGGCTAGCACCGGGGAGCTGTTTTTT. Full variable domain (remainder filled in from reference TRBV7-7 and TRBJ2-2): GAGVSQSPRYKVTKRGQDVTLRCDPISSHATLYWYQQALGQGPEFLTYFNYEAQPDKSGLPSDRFSAERPEGSISTLTIQRTEQRDSAMYRCAGSYGQGASTGELFFGEGSRLTVL.

With regard to this clonotype: A read error may explain this, as a much larger clone is one base away. The J gene is TRBJ2-5, the V gene TRBV29-1, with D perhaps matching TRBD1 (5 bases). Germline V gene data show CDR1 as SQVTM and CDR2 as ANQGSEA. This CDR3 has 13 residues. The CDR3 DNA is TGCAGCGTTTCGTTGACAGTGGAAGAGGCCCAGTACTTC. It is translated as CSVSLTVEEAQYF.

This clonotype showed up many times. V gene TRBV5-1 combines with J gene TRBJ2-1, with 12 positions matching TRBD2. Germline lookup yields CDR1 SGHRS and CDR2 YFSETQ. V trimming: 5 bases; J trimming: 8 bases; junction bases outside the gene matches: 5. The CDR3 is made up of 14 amino acids. The CDR3 bases are TGCGCCAGCAGGCGGACTAGCGGGAAGGATGAGCAGTTCTTC. Encoded protein: CASRRTSGKDEQFF.

The chain uses TRBV4-2 and TRBJ2-5; no reliable D call. Germline CDR1 and CDR2: LGHNA and YNFKEQ. The length of the CDR3 is 16 residues. The V end was cut by 0 bases, the J end by 2 bases, with 13 bases between. CDR3 in DNA: TGTGCCAGCAGCCAAGAATTGGCGTTAACTCAAGAGACCCAGTACTTC. Translation gives CASSQELALTQETQYF.

V gene TRBV7-8 combines with J gene TRBJ2-1, with 10 bases identical to TRBD2. Germline CDR1 and CDR2: SGHVS and FQNEAQ. The CDR3 length is 16 residues. V dropped 1 base and J dropped 6; count of bases not matched to a gene: 6. The CDR3 coding sequence is TGTGCCAGCAGCTTAGTTCTAGCGGGAGCTATCAATGAGCAGTTCTTC. Translated: CASSLVLAGAINEQFF.

This chain joins TRBV10-3 and TRBJ1-6, with D tentatively TRBD1 (6 bases). Per the germline V gene, CDR1 is ENHRY and CDR2 is SYGVKD. The CDR3 sequence is 14 residues long. V lost 10 bases and J 5 bases, leaving 15 bases between the germline ends. The DNA for the CDR3 is TGTGCCAGCGCTGCAGGGGTACATAATTCACCCCTCCACTTT. Translated: CASAAGVHNSPLHF.

The chain is built from TRBV28 and TRBJ2-2; no clear D gene. Per the germline V gene, CDR1 is MDHEN and CDR2 is SYDVKM. The CDR3 has 12 amino acids. V was pared by 7 bases and J by 6 bases, with 9 bases between. CDR3 sequence (DNA): TGTGCCAGCACCACCGGCCCCGGGGAGCTGTTTTTT. This encodes CASTTGPGELFF.

A few counts support this clonotype. This chain links TRBV18 with TRBJ2-5; the match to TRBD1 covers 8 bases. With the DNA end fitting TRBJ2-7 better, the J assignment may be wrong. Germline CDR1 and CDR2: KGHSH and LQKENI. The CDR3 has 14 amino acids. Written as DNA, the CDR3 is TGTGCCAGCTCGCTCACCGGGACAGGCGACGAGCAGTACTTC. It codes for CASSLTGTGDEQYF.

As regards this clonotype: One junction end disagrees with the germline gene, perhaps due to a read error. The chain recombines TRBV7-6 with TRBJ1-5; the D is unclear. CDR1 SGHVS and CDR2 FNYEAQ come from the germline V gene. CDR3 length: 16 amino acids. The CDR3 bases are TGTGCCAGCAGCTTCGGCGGCACATATAGCAATCAGCCCCGGCATTTT. Its translation: CASSFGGTYSNQPRHF.

Remarks on this clonotype: This sequence may be a read error, since a much larger clone differs from it by one base. V gene TRBV7-9 combines with J gene TRBJ2-1, with D maybe TRBD2 (6 bases). Trimming shortened V by 1 base and J by 8 bases, and 12 bases separated the two germline ends. The CDR3 loop spans 14 amino acids. The germline CDR1 and CDR2 sequences are SEHNR and FQNEAQ (reference sequence). The CDR3 DNA reads TGTGCCAGCAGCTTAGTGGAGGGGCTGGATGAGCAGTTCTTC. This codes for CASSLVEGLDEQFF.

This clonotype was seen only a few times. The chain couples TRBV5-1 to TRBJ2-5; D ambiguous. The CDR3 runs 12 residues. CDR1 SGHRS and CDR2 YFSETQ come from the germline V gene. Trimming removed 3 bases at V and 3 bases at J, with 6 bases between. CDR3 residues: CASSWTEETQYF. The CDR3 DNA reads TGCGCCAGCAGCTGGACGGAAGAGACCCAGTACTTC.

This clonotype was detected ten times or more. The chain has TRBV5-1 and TRBJ2-7; 14 nucleotides match TRBD2. This CDR3 comprises 16 residues. Germline trimming cut 5 bases from V and 3 bases from J; bases unmatched to any gene: 7. CDR1 is SGHRS and CDR2 is YFSETQ in the germline V gene. The CDR3 is CASRPTGTSGSYEQYF. CDR3 nucleotide sequence: TGCGCCAGCAGGCCCACGGGGACTAGCGGGAGCTACGAGCAGTACTTC.

This clonotype was counted only a few times. V usage is TRBV10-3 and J usage is TRBJ1-1; D is unresolved. This CDR3 spans 11 amino acids. CDR1 and CDR2 (germline): ENHRY, SYGVKD. Trimming cost V 3 bases and J 7 bases, with 6 bases left between them. CDR3 DNA: TGTGCCATCAGTGACCCCAGTGAAGCTTTCTTT. Amino acid sequence: CAISDPSEAFF.